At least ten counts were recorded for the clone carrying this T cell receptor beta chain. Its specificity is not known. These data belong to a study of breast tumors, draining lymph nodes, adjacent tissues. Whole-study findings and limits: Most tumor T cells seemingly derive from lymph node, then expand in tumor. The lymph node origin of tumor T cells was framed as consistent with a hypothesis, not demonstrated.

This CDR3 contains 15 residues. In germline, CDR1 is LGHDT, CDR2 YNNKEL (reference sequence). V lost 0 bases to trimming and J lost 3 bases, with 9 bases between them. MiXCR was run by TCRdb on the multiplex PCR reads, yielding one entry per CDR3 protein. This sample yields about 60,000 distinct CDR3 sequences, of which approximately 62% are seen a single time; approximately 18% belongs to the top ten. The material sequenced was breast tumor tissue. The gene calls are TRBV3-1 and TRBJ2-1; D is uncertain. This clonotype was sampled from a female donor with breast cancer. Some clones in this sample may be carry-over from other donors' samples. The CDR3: CASSQDGRIYNEQFF. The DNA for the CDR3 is TGTGCCAGCAGCCAAGACGGACGGATCTACAATGAGCAGTTCTTC.